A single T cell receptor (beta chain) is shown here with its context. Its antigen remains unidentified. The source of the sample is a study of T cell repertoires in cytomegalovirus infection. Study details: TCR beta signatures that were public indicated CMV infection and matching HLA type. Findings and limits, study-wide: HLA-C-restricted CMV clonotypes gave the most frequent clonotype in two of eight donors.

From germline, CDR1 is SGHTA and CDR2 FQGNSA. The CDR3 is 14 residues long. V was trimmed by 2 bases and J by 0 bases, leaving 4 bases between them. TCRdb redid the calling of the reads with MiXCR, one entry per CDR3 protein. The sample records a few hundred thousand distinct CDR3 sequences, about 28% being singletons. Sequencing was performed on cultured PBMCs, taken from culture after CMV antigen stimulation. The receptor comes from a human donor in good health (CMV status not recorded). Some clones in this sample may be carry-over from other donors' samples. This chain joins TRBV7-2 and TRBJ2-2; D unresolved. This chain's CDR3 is CASSLMTNTGELFF. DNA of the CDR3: TGTGCCAGCAGCTTAATGACGAACACCGGGGAGCTGTTTTTT. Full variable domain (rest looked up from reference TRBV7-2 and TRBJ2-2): GAGVSQSPSNKVTEKGKDVELRCDPISGHTALYWYRQSLGQGLEFLIYFQGNSAPDKSGLPSDRFSAERTGGSVSTLTIQRTQQEDSAVYLCASSLMTNTGELFFGEGSRLTVL.